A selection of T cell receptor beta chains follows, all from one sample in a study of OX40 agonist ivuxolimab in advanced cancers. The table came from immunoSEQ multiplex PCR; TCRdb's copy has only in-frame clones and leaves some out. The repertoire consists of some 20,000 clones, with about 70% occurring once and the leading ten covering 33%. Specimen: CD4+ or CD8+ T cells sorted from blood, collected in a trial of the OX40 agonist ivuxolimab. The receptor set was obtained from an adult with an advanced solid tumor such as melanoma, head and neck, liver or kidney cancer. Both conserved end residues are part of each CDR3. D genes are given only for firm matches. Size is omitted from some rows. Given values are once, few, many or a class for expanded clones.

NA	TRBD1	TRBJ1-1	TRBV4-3	TGCGCCAGCAGCTCTCGGACAGGGGAAAGCACTGAAGCTTTCTTT	CASSSRTGESTEAFF
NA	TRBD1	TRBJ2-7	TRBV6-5	TGTGCCAGCTCCGTACAGGGGGGCGAGCAGTACTTC	CASSVQGGEQYF
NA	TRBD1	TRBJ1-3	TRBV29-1	TGCAGCGTTGAAGATTTTTTAGAGGACAGGGTGAACGGAAACACCATATATTTT	CSVEDFLEDRVNGNTIYF
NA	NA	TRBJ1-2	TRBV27	TGTGCCAGCAGTTCCCCTGGGTCTAACTATGGCTACACCTTC	CASSSPGSNYGYTF
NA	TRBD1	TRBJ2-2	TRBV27	TGTGCCAGCAGTTTGGGGACAGCACCTACCGGGGAGCTGTTTTTT	CASSLGTAPTGELFF
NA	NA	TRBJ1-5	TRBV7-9	TGTGCCAGCAGCTTTTATAGCAATCAGCCCCAGCATTTT	CASSFYSNQPQHF
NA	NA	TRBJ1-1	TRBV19	TGTGCCAGTAGGGCAGCAGGGACTGAAGCTTTCTTT	CASRAAGTEAFF
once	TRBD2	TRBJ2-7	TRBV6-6	TGTGCCAGCAGTTACGGGGAGGGGATCTACGAGCAGTACTTC	CASSYGEGIYEQYF
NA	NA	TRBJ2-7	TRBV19	TGTGCCAGCCGTAGAGGAGGGGGCGCAGGATACGAGCAGTACTTC	CASRRGGGAGYEQYF
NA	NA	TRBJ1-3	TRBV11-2	TGTGCCAGCAGATTCTCCAGTTACCGCCCTGGAAACACCATATATTTT	CASRFSSYRPGNTIYF
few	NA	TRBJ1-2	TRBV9	TGTGCCAGCAGCGTAGAAGGACAGAGGAGATATGGCTACACCTTC	CASSVEGQRRYGYTF
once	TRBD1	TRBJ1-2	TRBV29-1	TGCAGCGCCCGACAGGGGGCGTCCTATGGCTACACCTTC	CSARQGASYGYTF
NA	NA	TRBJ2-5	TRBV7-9	TGTGCCAGCAGCCCCTTCAGAGGGTCCCTTCAAGAGACCCAGTACTTC	CASSPFRGSLQETQYF
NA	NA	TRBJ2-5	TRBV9	TGTGCCAGCAGCGTAGAGGGAGGGGGCGCGTCCCCTTGGTGGGAGACCCAGTACTTC	CASSVEGGGASPWWETQYF
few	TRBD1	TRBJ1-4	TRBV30	TGTGCCTGGTCCCGGGGACAGGGGTATGAAAAACTGTTTTTT	CAWSRGQGYEKLFF
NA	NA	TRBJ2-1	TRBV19	TGTGCCAGTAGTCCAACTAGTAACAATGAGCAGTTCTTC	CASSPTSNNEQFF
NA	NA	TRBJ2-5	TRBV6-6	TGTGCCAGCAGACCGTCGACAGGGGAGGGAGAGACCCAGTACTTC	CASRPSTGEGETQYF
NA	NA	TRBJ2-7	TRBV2	TGTGCCAGCAGTGAGGTGGGACCACGCTACGAGCAGTACTTC	CASSEVGPRYEQYF
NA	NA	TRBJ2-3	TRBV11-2	TGTGCCAGCAGCCCCCGGGTGGGGGTGCGTACGCAGTATTTT	CASSPRVGVRTQYF
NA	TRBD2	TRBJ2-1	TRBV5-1	TGCGCCAGCAGCTCTGGACTAGCGGGGGTCTTC	CASSSGLAGVF
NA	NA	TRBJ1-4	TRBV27	TGTGCCAGCAGTTTTCCCTTTTTCGGGGCAACTAATGAAAAACTGTTTTTT	CASSFPFFGATNEKLFF
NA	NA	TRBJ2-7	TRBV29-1	TGCAGCGTGAGGACGGGGGAGCAGTACTTC	CSVRTGEQYF
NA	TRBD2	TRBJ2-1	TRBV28	TGTGCCAGCAGTTCCCCAGCGGGAGTTATCGGGGAGCAGTTCTTC	CASSSPAGVIGEQFF
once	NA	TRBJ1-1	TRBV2	TGTGCCAGCAGTGAAGGACCCATTGCGGGTAACACTGAAGCTTTCTTT	CASSEGPIAGNTEAFF
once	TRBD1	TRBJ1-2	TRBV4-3	TGCGCCAGCAGCCCTGACGGGACAGGGGATTATGGCTACACCTTC	CASSPDGTGDYGYTF
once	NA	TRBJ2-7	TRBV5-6	TGTGCCAGCAGCTTCTTCAGCGGGTACTACGAGCAGTACTTC	CASSFFSGYYEQYF
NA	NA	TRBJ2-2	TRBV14	TGTGCCAGCAGCCATTCCTGGACGGAGGTTTCAGGGGAGCTGTTTTTT	CASSHSWTEVSGELFF
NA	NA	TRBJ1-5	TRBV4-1	TGCGCCAGCAGCCAAGACGATAGCAATCAGCCCCAGCATTTT	CASSQDDSNQPQHF
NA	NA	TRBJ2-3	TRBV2	TGTGCCAGCAGTGACGGGGTTGAAGATACGCAGTATTTT	CASSDGVEDTQYF
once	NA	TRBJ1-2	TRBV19	TGTGCCAGTAGTACTTCCCATGGGGTGGCAGGTGGCTACACCTTC	CASSTSHGVAGGYTF
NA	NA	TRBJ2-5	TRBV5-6	TGTGCCAGCAGCTTGGAAGGCTTAACGGGAGCAGAGACCCAGTACTTC	CASSLEGLTGAETQYF
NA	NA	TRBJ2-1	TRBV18	TGTGCCAGCCGACAGGGAGGGGGCTACAATGAGCAGTTCTTC	CASRQGGGYNEQFF
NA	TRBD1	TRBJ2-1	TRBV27	TGTGCCAGCAGTTCTTGGGGGACAGGATCCTACAATGAGCAGTTCTTC	CASSSWGTGSYNEQFF
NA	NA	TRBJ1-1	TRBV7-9	TGTGCCAGCAGCTTAAGTACGGGGACGACTGAAGCTTTCTTT	CASSLSTGTTEAFF
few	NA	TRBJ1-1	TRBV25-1	TGTGCCAGCAGTGAATCCGACAACACTGAAGCTTTCTTT	CASSESDNTEAFF
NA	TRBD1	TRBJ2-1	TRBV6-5	TGTGCCAGCAGTTACCCAGACAGGGGGGGAGGCAATGAGCAGTTCTTC	CASSYPDRGGGNEQFF
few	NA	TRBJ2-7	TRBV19	TGTGCCAGTAGTATCGGCAGCTACTCATCCTACGAGCAGTACTTC	CASSIGSYSSYEQYF
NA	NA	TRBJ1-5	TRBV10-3	TGTGCCACTCGACAGGACGGTGGTCAGCCCCAGCATTTT	CATRQDGGQPQHF
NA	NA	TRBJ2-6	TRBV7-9	TGTGCCAGCACCTCTGGGGCCAACGTCCTGACTTTC	CASTSGANVLTF
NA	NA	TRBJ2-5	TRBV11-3	TGTGCCAGCAGCCCCAGTTTTGGAGGGGGCCGAGAGACCCAGTACTTC	CASSPSFGGGRETQYF
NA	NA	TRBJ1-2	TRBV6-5	TGTGCCAGCAGTTCTTCCTATGGCTACACCTTC	CASSSSYGYTF
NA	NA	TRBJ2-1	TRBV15	TGTGCCACCAGCGGTAGGGAGGGGGGACAGATGGGTGAGCAGTTCTTC	CATSGREGGQMGEQFF
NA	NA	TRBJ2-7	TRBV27	TGTGCCAGCAGCCCTTCGGAGATATACCTCTGGAGCTCCTACGAGCAGTACTTC	CASSPSEIYLWSSYEQYF
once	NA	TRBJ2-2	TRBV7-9	TGTGCCAGCAGCTTAGCAACGGGACTTTTTCTCACCGGGGAGCTGTTTTTT	CASSLATGLFLTGELFF
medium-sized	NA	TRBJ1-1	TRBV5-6	TGTGCCAGCAGCTTGAGCAGGAACACTGAAGCTTTCTTT	CASSLSRNTEAFF
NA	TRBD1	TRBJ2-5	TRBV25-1	TGTGCCAGCAGTGGGGGGGACAGGGGTCGAGAGACCCAGTACTTC	CASSGGDRGRETQYF
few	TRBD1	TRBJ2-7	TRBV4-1	TGCGCCAGCAGCCAAGATCAGGGGACAGGGTTCCACGAGCAGTACTTC	CASSQDQGTGFHEQYF
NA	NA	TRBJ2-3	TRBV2	TGTGCCAGCAGATTCGGGACATCATTCACAGATACGCAGTATTTT	CASRFGTSFTDTQYF
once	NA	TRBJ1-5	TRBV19	TGTGCCAGTAGTATTTTCGAGAGTCCGACGAATCAGCCCCAGCATTTT	CASSIFESPTNQPQHF
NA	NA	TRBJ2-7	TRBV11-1	TGTGCCAGCAGCTTAACCGAGAGCGAGCAGTACTTC	CASSLTESEQYF
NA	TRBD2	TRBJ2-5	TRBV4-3	TGCGCCAGCAGCCAAGGCGGGGGGGCAGGAGAGACCCAGTACTTC	CASSQGGGAGETQYF
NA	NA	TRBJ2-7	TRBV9	TGTGCCAGCAGCGACGAGGAAGGTGGGGGTTCCTACGAGCAGTACTTC	CASSDEEGGGSYEQYF
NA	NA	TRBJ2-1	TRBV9	TGTGCCAGCAGCCCCAGCTGGTACGTATCAAAGGAGTACTCCTACAATGAGCAGTTCTTC	CASSPSWYVSKEYSYNEQFF
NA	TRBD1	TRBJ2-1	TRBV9	TGTGCCAGCAGCGCGGGGACAGGCACTACGAGTGAGCAGTTCTTC	CASSAGTGTTSEQFF
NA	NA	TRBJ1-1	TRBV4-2	TGTGCCAGCAGCTTCATAGGGAGATCTGAAGCTTTCTTT	CASSFIGRSEAFF